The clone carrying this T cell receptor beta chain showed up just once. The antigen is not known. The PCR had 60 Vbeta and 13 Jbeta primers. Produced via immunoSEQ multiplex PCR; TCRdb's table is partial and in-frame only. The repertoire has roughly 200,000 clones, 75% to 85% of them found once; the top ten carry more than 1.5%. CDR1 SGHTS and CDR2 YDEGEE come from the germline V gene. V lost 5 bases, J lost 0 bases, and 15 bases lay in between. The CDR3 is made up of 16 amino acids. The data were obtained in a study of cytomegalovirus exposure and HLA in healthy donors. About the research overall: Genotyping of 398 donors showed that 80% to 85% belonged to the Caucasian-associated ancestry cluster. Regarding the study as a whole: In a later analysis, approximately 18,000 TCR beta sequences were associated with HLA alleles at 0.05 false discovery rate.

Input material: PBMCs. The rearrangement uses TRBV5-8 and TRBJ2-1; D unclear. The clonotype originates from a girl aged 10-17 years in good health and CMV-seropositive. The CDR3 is CASSYSILSSYNEQFF. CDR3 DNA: TGTGCCAGCAGTTACAGTATTCTTAGCTCCTACAATGAGCAGTTCTTC.